The entry that follows covers one T cell receptor (beta chain) sequence. Its antigen is as yet unknown. Diagnosis rested on symptoms, serum thyroxine and TRAb, thyroid ultrasound, and orbital computed tomography. These data come from a study of T cells in Graves' hyperthyroidism and ophthalmopathy. Study outcomes and limitations: In the analysis, a 13 V-J model separated ophthalmopathy from stable hyperthyroidism. Most clonotypes expanded in the thyroid (above 0.001) were also present in blood.

Amplified TCR beta CDR3 regions derived from RNA transcripts. Initially, a first-round RT-PCR of the TCR CDR3 employed the HTBI primer set. TCRdb re-called the multiplex PCR reads with MiXCR, one entry per CDR3 protein. The repertoire holds around 690,000 distinct CDR3 sequences, with 17% as singletons. Sequencing was performed on blood. The sequence derives from a man aged 45-60 years with Graves' hyperthyroidism.

CDR3 region: CASSGGWTGPNEKLFF. CDR3 in DNA: TGTGCCAGCAGTGGGGGGTGGACAGGACCGAATGAAAAACTGTTTTTT. J is TRBJ1-4 and V is TRBV6-1; 7 bases are shared with TRBD1. The CDR3 totals 16 residues. From germline, CDR1 is MNHNS and CDR2 SASEGT. Trimming removed 4 bases from V and 5 bases from J; junction bases left unmatched: 10.